This T cell receptor beta chain was found in a study of long-term antiretroviral therapy in people with HIV. Study-level points and caveats: Repertoire composition at all time points was dominated by clones that had expanded before ART.

Sequencing used immunoSEQ v3.0 at survey level. Clones were sequenced by immunoSEQ multiplex PCR, and TCRdb holds only the in-frame ones, with some missing. Of about 21,000 clones in the sample, about four fifths were seen once. On this clone itself: Its target is not known.

Germline V lookup: CDR1 SQVTM, CDR2 ANQGSEA. V lost 5 bases and J lost 7, with 21 bases in between. The length of the CDR3 is 15 residues. The chain links TRBV29-1 to TRBJ2-1; D tentatively fits TRBD1 or TRBD2 (5 bases each). Sequencing was performed on unsorted PBMCs, taken 0.2 years after starting antiretroviral therapy. The sequence was obtained from a woman aged 25 to 39 with HIV. The chain's CDR3 is CSVRPGPDFGNEQFF. Here the CDR3 DNA reads TGCAGCGTTCGCCCGGGGCCGGATTTTGGTAATGAGCAGTTCTTC.